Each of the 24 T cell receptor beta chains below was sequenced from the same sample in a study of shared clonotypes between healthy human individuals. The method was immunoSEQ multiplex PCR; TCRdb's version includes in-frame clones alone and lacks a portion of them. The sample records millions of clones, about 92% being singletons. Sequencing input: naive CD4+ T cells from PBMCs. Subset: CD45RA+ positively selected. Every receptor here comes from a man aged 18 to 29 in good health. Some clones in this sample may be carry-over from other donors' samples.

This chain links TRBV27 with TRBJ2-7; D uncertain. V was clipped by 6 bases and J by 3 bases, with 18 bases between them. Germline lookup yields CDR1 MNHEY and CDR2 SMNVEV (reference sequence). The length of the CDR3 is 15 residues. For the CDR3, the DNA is TGTGCCAGCAGCAAAGGACGCGAGATTTTCTACGAGCAGTACTTC. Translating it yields CASSKGREIFYEQYF.

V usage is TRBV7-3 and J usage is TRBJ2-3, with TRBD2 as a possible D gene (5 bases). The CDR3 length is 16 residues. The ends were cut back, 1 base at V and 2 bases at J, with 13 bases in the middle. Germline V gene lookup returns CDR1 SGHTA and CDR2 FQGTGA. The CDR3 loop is CASSLKRARDTDTQYF. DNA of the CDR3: TGTGCCAGCAGCTTAAAAAGGGCCCGGGACACAGATACGCAGTATTTT. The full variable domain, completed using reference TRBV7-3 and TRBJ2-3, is GAGVSQTPSNKVTEKGKYVELRCDPISGHTALYWYRQSLGQGPEFLIYFQGTGAADDSGLPNDRFFAVRPEGSVSTLKIQRTERGDSAVYLCASSLKRARDTDTQYFGPGTRLTVL.

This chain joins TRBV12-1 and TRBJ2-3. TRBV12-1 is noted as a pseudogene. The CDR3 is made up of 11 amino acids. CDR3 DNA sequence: TGTGCCACCGAAAGGACGGATACGCAGTATTTT. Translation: CATERTDTQYF.

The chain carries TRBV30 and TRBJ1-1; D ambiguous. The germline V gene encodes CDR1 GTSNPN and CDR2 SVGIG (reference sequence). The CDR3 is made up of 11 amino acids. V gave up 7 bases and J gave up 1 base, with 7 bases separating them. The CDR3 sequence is CAYTRNTEAFF. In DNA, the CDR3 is TGTGCCTACACACGGAACACTGAAGCTTTCTTT.

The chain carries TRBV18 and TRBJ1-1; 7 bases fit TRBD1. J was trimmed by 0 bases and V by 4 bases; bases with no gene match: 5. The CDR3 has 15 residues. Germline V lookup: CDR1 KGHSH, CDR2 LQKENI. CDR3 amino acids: CASSLQTGVNTEAFF. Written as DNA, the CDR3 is TGTGCCAGCTCACTTCAAACAGGGGTGAACACTGAAGCTTTCTTT.

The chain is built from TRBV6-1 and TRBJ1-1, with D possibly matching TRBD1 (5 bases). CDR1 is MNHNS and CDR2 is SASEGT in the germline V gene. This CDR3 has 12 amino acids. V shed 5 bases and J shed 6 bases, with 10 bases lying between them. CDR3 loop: CASSRGVAEAFF. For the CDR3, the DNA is TGTGCCAGCAGTAGAGGGGTGGCTGAAGCTTTCTTT.

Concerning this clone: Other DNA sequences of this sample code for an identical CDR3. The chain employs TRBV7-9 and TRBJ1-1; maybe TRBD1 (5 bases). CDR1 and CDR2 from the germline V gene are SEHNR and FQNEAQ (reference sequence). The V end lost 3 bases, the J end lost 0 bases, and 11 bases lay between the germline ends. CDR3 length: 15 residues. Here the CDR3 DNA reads TGTGCCAGCAGCTTGGCCGGGACGCTGAACACTGAAGCTTTCTTT. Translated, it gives CASSLAGTLNTEAFF.

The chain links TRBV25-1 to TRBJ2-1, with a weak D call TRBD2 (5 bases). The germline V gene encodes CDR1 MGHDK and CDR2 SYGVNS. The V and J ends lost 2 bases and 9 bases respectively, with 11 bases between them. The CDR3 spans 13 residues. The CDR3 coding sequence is TGTGCCAGCAGTGAACGGGGTACGGGTGAGCAGTTCTTC. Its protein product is CASSERGTGEQFF. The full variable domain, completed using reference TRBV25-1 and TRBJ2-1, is EADIYQTPRYLVIGTGKKITLECSQTMGHDKMYWYQQDPGMELHLIHYSYGVNSTEKGDLSSESTVSRIRTEHFPLTLESARPSHTSQYLCASSERGTGEQFFGPGTRLTVL.

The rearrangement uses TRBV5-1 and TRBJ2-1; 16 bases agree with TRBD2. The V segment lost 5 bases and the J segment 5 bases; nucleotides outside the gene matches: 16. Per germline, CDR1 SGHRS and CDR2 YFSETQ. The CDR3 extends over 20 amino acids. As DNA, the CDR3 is TGCGCCAGCAGAAAAGCCGGGACTAGCGGGAGGGCCGAGGTTAACAATGAGCAGTTCTTC. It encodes CASRKAGTSGRAEVNNEQFF.

CDR3 DNA: TGTGCCAGCAGCGAAAAGGGAGCTAACTATGGCTACACCTTC. Translation: CASSEKGANYGYTF. The chain couples TRBV5-6 to TRBJ1-2; D is unclear. Between the trimmed V and J ends, which lost 4 bases and 0 bases, there was a span of 10 bases. Germline values: CDR1 SGHDT, CDR2 YYEEEE. The CDR3 runs 14 residues.

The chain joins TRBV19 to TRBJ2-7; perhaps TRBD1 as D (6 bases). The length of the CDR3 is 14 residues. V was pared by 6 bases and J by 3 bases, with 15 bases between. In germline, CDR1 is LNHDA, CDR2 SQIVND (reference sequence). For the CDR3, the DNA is TGTGCCAGTAGCATCAGGGAAGGGGGCTACGAGCAGTACTTC. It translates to CASSIREGGYEQYF.

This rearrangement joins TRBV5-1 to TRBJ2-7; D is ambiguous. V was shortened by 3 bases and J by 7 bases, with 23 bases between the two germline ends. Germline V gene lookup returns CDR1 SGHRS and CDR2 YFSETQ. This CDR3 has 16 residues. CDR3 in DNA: TGCGCCAGCAGCTCTGGGAATAGCCCGGCTTTAGGTGAGCAGTACTTC. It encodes CASSSGNSPALGEQYF.

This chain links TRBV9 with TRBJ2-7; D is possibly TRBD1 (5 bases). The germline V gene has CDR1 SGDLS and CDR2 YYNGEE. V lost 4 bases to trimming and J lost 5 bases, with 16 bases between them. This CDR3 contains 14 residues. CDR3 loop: CASSPPGLGDEQYF. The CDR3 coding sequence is TGTGCCAGCAGCCCCCCGGGTCTAGGGGACGAGCAGTACTTC.

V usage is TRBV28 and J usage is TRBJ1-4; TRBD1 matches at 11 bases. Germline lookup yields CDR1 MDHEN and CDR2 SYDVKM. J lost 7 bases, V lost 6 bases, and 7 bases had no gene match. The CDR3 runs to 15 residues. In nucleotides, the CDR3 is TGTGCCAGCAGACCCTCGGACAGGGGGCTTGAAAAACTGTTTTTT. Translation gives CASRPSDRGLEKLFF.

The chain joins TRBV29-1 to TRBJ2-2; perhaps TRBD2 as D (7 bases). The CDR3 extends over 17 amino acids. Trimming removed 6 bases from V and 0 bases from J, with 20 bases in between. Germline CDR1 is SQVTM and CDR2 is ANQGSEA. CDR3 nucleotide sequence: TGCAGCGTGTCAAAAAGGGGGGACTACCCGAACACCGGGGAGCTGTTTTTT. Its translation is CSVSKRGDYPNTGELFF.

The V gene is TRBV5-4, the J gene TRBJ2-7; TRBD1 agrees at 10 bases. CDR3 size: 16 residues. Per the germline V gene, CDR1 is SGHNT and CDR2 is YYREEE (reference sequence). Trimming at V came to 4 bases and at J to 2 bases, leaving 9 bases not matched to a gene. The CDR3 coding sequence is TGTGCCAGCAGCCTAACATCCGGGACAGGGGCCTACGAGCAGTACTTC. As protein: CASSLTSGTGAYEQYF.

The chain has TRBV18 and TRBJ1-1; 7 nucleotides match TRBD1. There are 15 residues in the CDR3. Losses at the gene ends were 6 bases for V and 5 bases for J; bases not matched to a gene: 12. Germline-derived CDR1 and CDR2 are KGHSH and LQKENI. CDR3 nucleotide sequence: TGTGCCAGCTCTCAGAACCAGGGGGGCGAGACTGAAGCTTTCTTT. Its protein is CASSQNQGGETEAFF.

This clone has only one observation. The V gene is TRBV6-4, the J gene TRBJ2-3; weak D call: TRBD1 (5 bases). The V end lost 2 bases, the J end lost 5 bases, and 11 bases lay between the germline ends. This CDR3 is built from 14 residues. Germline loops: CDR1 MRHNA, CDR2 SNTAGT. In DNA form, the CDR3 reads TGTGCCAGCAGTGACAGTGCAGGGCGAGATACGCAGTATTTT. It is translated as CASSDSAGRDTQYF.

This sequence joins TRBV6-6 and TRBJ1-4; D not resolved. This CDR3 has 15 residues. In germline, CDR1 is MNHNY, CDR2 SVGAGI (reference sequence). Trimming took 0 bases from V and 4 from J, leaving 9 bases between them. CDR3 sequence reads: CASSYSPSFNEKLFF. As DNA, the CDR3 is TGTGCCAGCAGTTACTCACCATCCTTTAATGAAAAACTGTTTTTT.

The CDR3 spells CASSRLAGGTGELFF. The CDR3 coding sequence is TGTGCCAGCAGTCGACTAGCGGGAGGTACCGGGGAGCTGTTTTTT. This chain uses TRBV27 with TRBJ2-2; 13 bases line up with TRBD2. The CDR3 consists of 15 residues. CDR1 and CDR2 from the germline V gene are MNHEY and SMNVEV (reference sequence). Trimming removed 5 bases from V and 5 bases from J; junction bases left unmatched: 2.

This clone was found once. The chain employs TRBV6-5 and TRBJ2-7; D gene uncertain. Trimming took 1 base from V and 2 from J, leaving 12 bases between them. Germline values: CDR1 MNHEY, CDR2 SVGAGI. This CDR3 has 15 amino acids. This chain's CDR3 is CASSYFGSGPYEQYF. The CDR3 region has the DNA TGTGCCAGCAGTTACTTTGGGTCAGGCCCCTACGAGCAGTACTTC.

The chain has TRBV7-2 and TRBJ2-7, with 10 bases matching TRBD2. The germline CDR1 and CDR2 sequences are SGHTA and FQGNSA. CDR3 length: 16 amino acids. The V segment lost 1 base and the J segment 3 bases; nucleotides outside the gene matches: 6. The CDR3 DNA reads TGTGCCAGCAGCTTAGTACGAGCTAGCGGGAGCTACGAGCAGTACTTC. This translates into CASSLVRASGSYEQYF.

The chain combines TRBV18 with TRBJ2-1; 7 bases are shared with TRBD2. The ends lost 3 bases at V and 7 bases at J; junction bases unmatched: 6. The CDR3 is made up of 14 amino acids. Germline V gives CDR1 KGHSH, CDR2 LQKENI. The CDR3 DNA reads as TGTGCCAGCTCACCTGCGGGAGTGGGGAATGAGCAGTTCTTC. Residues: CASSPAGVGNEQFF.

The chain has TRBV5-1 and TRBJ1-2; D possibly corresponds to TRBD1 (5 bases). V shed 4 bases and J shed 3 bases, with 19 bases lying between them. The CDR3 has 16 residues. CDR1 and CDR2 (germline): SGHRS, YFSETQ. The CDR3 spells CASSTMMDTEDYGYTF. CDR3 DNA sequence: TGCGCCAGCAGCACTATGATGGACACCGAGGACTATGGCTACACCTTC.